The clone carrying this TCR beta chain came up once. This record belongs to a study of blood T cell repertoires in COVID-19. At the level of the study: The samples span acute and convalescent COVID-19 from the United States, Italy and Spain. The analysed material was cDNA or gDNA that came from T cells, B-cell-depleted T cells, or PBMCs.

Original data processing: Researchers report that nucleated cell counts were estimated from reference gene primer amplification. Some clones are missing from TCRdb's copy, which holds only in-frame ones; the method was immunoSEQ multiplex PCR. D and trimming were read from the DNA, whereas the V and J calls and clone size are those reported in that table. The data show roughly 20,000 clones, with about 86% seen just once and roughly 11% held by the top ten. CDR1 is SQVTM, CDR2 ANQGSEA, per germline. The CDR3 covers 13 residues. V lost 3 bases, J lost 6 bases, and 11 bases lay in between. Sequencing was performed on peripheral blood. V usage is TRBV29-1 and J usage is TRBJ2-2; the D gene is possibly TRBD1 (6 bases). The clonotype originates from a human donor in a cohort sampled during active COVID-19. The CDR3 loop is CSVDPEGAGELFF. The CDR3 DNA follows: TGCAGCGTTGATCCTGAGGGGGCCGGGGAGCTGTTTTTT.